The source of this T cell receptor beta chain is a study of T cell responses to AZD1222 COVID-19 vaccine. Findings and caveats of the study: Regions 160-218 and 743-854 held dominance among vaccine-associated CD4 TCRs, which spanned spike. Vaccination with two AZD1222 doses was followed by a rise in Spike-specific TCR breadth and depth. It was only after the peak T cell response that any repertoires were sampled. Donors were chiefly white British, with a greater number of females, and clonal diversity was perhaps underestimated.

With 2 bases removed from V and 7 bases from J, the gap between germline ends came to 12 bases. CDR3 length: 14 amino acids. Germline CDR1 SGHTA, CDR2 FQGTGA. Points on this clone: No antigen is known for it.

Only in-frame clones appear in the TCRdb table, and some are missing; sequencing was by immunoSEQ multiplex PCR. The table lists around 91,000 clones, approximately 91% of them singletons. The chain recombines TRBV7-3 with TRBJ2-1; perhaps TRBD2 as D (7 bases). Sequencing was performed on peripheral blood, taken on day 0 of AZD1222 vaccination. The TCR comes from an adult in good health. Here the CDR3 DNA reads TGTGCCAGCAGCTTAGGGGGGGCTGCAAATGAGCAGTTCTTC. Protein product: CASSLGGAANEQFF. Looking up the rest from reference TRBV7-3 and TRBJ2-1 gives the full variable domain: GAGVSQTPSNKVTEKGKYVELRCDPISGHTALYWYRQSLGQGPEFLIYFQGTGAADDSGLPNDRFFAVRPEGSVSTLKIQRTERGDSAVYLCASSLGGAANEQFFGPGTRLTVL.